The 4 T cell receptor beta chains listed next were all sequenced from one sample in a study of T cell responses to AZD1222 COVID-19 vaccine. Sequencing was performed with immunoSEQ multiplex PCR; in TCRdb, only in-frame clones are kept and a portion is missing. The table records more than 80,000 clones, approximately 91% of them present only once. Sequencing was performed on peripheral blood, taken on day 0 of AZD1222 vaccination. The origin of the receptors is an adult in good health.

The rearrangement uses TRBV6-5 and TRBJ1-2, with a possible D match to TRBD1 (6 bases). Trimming took 8 bases from V and 1 from J, leaving 14 bases between them. The length of the CDR3 is 14 residues. The germline V gene has CDR1 MNHEY and CDR2 SVGAGI. The CDR3 protein is CASLNDRNNYGYTF. The CDR3, as DNA: TGTGCCAGCCTTAACGACAGGAATAACTATGGCTACACCTTC.

The genes are TRBV4-3 and TRBJ1-1, with D perhaps matching TRBD1 (5 bases). Trimming removed 0 bases at V and 0 bases at J, with 17 bases between. The CDR3 totals 18 residues. The germline CDR1 and CDR2 sequences are LGHNA and YSLEER. CDR3 in amino acids: CASSQDGTLKSMNTEAFF. The CDR3 DNA follows: TGCGCCAGCAGCCAAGACGGGACGCTAAAATCCATGAACACTGAAGCTTTCTTT.

The chain has TRBV7-9 and TRBJ2-1; D ambiguous. The CDR3 loop spans 11 amino acids. The ends were cut back, 5 bases at V and 5 bases at J, with 4 bases in the middle. Germline V CDR1 and CDR2: SEHNR, FQNEAQ (reference sequence). The CDR3 DNA sequence: TGTGCCAGCAGCCAGCACAATGAGCAGTTCTTC. Its protein is CASSQHNEQFF.

The chain uses TRBV7-3 and TRBJ2-3; D assignment may be TRBD1 or TRBD2 (5 bases each). The CDR3 length is 17 residues. CDR1 SGHTA and CDR2 FQGTGA come from the germline V gene. Trimming shortened V by 0 bases and J by 0 bases, and 13 bases separated the two germline ends. CDR3 sequence: CASSLTLRDGSTDTQYF. The CDR3 nucleotides are TGTGCCAGCAGCTTAACGTTAAGGGACGGTAGCACAGATACGCAGTATTTT.